This entry concerns a single TCR beta chain. Data came from immunoSEQ multiplex PCR; TCRdb stores just in-frame clones and leaves some out. This sample has more than 45,000 clones, with 93% found just once. This sample is part of a study of T cell changes during pregnancy in multiple sclerosis. This CDR3 contains 13 residues. The germline V gene encodes CDR1 LGHNA and CDR2 YSLEER. With 0 bases clipped from V and 8 bases from J, the junction kept 3 bases outside the gene matches. The chain combines TRBV4-3 with TRBJ2-5, with TRBD2 matching over 7 bases. This specimen consisted of CD8+ T cells from peripheral blood mononuclear cells, obtained in the second trimester of pregnancy. The clonotype comes from a female donor with multiple sclerosis, enrolled in a pregnancy study. The chain's CDR3 is CASSQETGGTQYF. The DNA of the CDR3 is TGCGCCAGCAGCCAAGAAACGGGGGGTACCCAGTACTTC.